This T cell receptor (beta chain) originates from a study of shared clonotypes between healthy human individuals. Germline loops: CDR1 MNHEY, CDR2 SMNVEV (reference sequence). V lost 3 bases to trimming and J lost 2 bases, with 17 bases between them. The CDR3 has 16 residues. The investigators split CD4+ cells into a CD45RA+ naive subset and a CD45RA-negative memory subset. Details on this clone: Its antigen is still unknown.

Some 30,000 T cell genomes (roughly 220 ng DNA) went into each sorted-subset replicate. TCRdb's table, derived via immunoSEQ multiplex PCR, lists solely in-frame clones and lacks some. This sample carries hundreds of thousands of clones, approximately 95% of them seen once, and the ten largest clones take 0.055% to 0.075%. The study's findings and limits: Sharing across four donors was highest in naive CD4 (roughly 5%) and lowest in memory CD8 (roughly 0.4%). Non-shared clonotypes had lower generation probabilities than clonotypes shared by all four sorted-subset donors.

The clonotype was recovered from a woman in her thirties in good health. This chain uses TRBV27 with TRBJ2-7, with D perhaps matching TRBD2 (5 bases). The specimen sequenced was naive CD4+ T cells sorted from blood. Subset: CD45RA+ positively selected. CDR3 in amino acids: CASSFISADLTYEQYF. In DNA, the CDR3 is TGTGCCAGCAGTTTTATTTCAGCGGACCTAACCTACGAGCAGTACTTC.